This T cell receptor (beta chain) was sequenced in a study of shared clonotypes between healthy human individuals. Loaded into unsorted PBMC replicate PCRs was approximately 320 ng DNA, about 30,000 T cell genomes. TCRdb's table, derived via immunoSEQ multiplex PCR, lists solely in-frame clones and lacks some. This table has about 490,000 clones, 70% to 85% appearing once. V shed 3 bases, J shed 8 bases, and the junction held 9 bases outside the gene matches. Germline values: CDR1 KGHSH, CDR2 LQKENI. The CDR3 is 15 residues long. This clone was recorded only once. The gene calls are TRBV18 and TRBJ2-1; 8 bases are a match to TRBD1. The receptor was derived from a woman aged 40 to 50 in good health. Some clones in this sample may be carry-over from other donors' samples. The source material was PBMCs. The CDR3 loop is CASSPGPGGSDEQFF. The CDR3 nucleotides are TGTGCCAGCTCACCCGGGCCAGGGGGCTCCGATGAGCAGTTCTTC.